This T cell receptor (beta chain) was identified in a study of human T cells and chemical hapten exposure. Study-level background: Alopecia areata, totalis or universalis affected patients who were mostly female.

The time point was: patch test 1, 2 weeks after DPC sensitization. As to treatment: therapeutic diphenylcyclopropenone sensitization with weekly scalp DPC. The donor pool consisted of alopecia patients aged 18 to 70 years, considered suitable for DPC. This clonotype turned up a few times. Its matching antigen is unknown. The CDR3 has 18 residues. In germline, CDR1 is LGHNA, CDR2 YSLEER. Germline trimming cut 4 bases from V and 0 bases from J; bases unmatched to any gene: 9. Whole-study findings and limits: Those TCRs sitting above 1 in 1000 frequency stayed the same with DPC sensitization. In comparison with controls, expanded TCRs gave rise to a significantly larger number of large CDR3 similarity clusters.

TCRdb recomputed calls from the RACE reads with MiXCR, one row per CDR3 protein. The table records 55,000 to 85,000 distinct CDR3 sequences, 9.8% of them present only once. The receptor was derived from a woman between 40 and 55 years old with alopecia areata. Some clones in this sample may be carry-over from other donors' samples. The genes are TRBV4-3 and TRBJ2-6; 7 bases agree with TRBD1. Sequencing used whole blood, obtained in connection with sensitization to the hapten diphenylcyclopropenone (DPC). The CDR3 loop reads CASSRGEQGSSGANVLTF. The CDR3 DNA is TGCGCCAGCAGCCGAGGAGAACAGGGGAGCTCTGGGGCCAACGTCCTGACTTTC.